The entry below describes one TCR beta chain. As yet, its antigen is unknown. The data originate from a study of beta chain features in type 1 diabetes. Study results and limitations: A cDNA-based sequencing approach could over-represent cells with high TCR expression. Significant though moderate, a shortening of TCRB CDR3s appeared in all four CD4+ subsets of Type 1 diabetes patients. Patients with type 1 diabetes carried fewer insertions and had more deletions at their VDJ junctions.

Germline V gene data show CDR1 as SEHNR and CDR2 as FQNEAQ (reference sequence). The J segment lost 5 bases and the V segment lost 8 bases, leaving 4 bases of the junction unmatched. This CDR3 has 13 amino acids. TCRB transcripts that were expressed got sequenced, as all of the isolated RNA had been reverse transcribed. Samples of naive, central memory and regulatory T cells yielded a mean of about 3.5 million reads. TCRdb's copy holds only in-frame clones and misses some; the assay was immunoSEQ multiplex PCR. In the table there are more than 300,000 clones, around 13% of which are singletons. The clonotype originates from a woman aged 18 to 35 with type 1 diabetes. The sequenced sample was naive CD4+ T cells from blood. The chain couples TRBV7-9 to TRBJ2-5; 11 bases map to TRBD1. Here the CDR3 reads CASGQGAAETQYF. The CDR3 DNA reads as TGTGCCAGCGGACAGGGGGCGGCGGAGACCCAGTACTTC.